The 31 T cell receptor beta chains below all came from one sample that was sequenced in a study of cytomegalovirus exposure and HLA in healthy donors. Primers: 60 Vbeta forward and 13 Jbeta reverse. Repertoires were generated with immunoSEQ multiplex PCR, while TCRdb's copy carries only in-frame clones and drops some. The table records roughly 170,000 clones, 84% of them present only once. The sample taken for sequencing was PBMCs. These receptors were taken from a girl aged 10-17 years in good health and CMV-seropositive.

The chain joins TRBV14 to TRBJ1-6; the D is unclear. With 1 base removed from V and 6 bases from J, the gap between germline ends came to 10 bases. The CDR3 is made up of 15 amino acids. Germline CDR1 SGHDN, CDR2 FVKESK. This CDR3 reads CASSQGFAVNSPLHF. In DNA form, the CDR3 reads TGTGCCAGCAGCCAAGGTTTTGCAGTTAATTCACCCCTCCACTTT. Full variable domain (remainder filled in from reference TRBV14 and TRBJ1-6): EAGVTQFPSHSVIEKGQTVTLRCDPISGHDNLYWYRRVMGKEIKFLLHFVKESKQDESGMPNNRFLAERTGGTYSTLKVQPAELEDSGVYFCASSQGFAVNSPLHFGNGTRLTVT.

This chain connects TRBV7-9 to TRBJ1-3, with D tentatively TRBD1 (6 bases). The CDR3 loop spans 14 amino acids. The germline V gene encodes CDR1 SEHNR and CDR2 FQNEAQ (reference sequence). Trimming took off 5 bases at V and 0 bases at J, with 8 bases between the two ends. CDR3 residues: CASSKDSSGNTIYF. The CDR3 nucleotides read TGTGCCAGCAGCAAGGACAGCTCTGGAAACACCATATATTTT.

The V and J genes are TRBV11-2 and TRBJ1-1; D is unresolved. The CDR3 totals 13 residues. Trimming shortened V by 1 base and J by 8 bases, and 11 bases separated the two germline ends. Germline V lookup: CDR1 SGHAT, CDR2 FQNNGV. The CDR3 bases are TGTGCCAGCAGCTTAGTATGGTCCGGGGAAGCTTTCTTT. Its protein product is CASSLVWSGEAFF.

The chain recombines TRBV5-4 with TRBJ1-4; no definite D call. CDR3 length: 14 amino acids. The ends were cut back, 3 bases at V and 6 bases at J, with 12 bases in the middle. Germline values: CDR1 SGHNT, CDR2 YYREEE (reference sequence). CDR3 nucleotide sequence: TGTGCCAGCAGCTCGGGGAACTCCCATGAAAAACTGTTTTTT. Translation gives CASSSGNSHEKLFF.

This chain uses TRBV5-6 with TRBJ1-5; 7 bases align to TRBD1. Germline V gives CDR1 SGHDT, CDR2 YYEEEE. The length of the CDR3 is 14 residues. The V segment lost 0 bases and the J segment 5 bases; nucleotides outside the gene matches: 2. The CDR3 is CASSLGRGHQPQHF. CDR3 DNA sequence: TGTGCCAGCAGCTTGGGTAGGGGGCATCAGCCCCAGCATTTT. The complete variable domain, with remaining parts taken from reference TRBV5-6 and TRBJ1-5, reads DAGVTQSPTHLIKTRGQQVTLRCSPKSGHDTVSWYQQALGQGPQFIFQYYEEEERQRGNFPDRFSGHQFPNYSSELNVNALLLGDSALYLCASSLGRGHQPQHFGDGTRLSIL.

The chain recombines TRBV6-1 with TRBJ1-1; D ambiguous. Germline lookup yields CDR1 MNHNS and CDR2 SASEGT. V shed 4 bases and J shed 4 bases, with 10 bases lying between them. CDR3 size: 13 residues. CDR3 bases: TGTGCCAGCAGTGGCGAGCTTGTCACTGAAGCTTTCTTT. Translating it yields CASSGELVTEAFF.

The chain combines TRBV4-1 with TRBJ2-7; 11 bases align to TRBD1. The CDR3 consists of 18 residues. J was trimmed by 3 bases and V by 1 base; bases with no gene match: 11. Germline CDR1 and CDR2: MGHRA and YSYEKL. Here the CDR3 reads CASSQADFIGTGGYEQYF. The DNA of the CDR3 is TGCGCCAGCAGCCAAGCTGACTTTATCGGGACAGGGGGCTACGAGCAGTACTTC.

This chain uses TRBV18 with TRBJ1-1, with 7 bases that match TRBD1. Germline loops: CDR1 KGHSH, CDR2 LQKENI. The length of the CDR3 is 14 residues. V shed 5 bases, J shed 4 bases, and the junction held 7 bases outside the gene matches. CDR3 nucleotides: TGTGCCAGCTCAGGGACAGTAGAGAGCACTGAAGCTTTCTTT. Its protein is CASSGTVESTEAFF.

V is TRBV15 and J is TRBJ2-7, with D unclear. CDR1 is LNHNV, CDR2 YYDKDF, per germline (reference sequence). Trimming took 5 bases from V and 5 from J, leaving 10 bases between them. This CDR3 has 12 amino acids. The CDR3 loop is CATSSPRDEQYF. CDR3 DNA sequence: TGTGCCACCAGCTCCCCCCGGGACGAGCAGTACTTC.

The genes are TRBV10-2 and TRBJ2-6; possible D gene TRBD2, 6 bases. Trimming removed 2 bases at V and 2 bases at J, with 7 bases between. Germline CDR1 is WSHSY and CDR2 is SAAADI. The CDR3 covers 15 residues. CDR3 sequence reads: CASSERRAGANVLTF. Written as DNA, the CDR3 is TGCGCCAGCAGTGAGAGGAGGGCTGGGGCCAACGTCCTGACTTTC.

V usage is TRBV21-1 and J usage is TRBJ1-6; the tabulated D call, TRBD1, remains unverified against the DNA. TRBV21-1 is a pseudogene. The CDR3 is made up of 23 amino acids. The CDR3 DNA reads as TGTGCCAGCAGCAAAGCTCGTTTATTCCGTCCAAATCAGGGTCCCCTTGTCGGGTCACCCCTCCACTTT. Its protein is CASSKARLFRPNQGPLVGSPLHF.

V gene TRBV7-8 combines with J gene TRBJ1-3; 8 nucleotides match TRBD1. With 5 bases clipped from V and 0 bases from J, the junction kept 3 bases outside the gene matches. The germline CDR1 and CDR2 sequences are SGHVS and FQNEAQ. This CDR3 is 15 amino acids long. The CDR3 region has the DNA TGTGCCAGCAGCCTGGGGACAGGCTCTGGAAACACCATATATTTT. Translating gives CASSLGTGSGNTIYF.

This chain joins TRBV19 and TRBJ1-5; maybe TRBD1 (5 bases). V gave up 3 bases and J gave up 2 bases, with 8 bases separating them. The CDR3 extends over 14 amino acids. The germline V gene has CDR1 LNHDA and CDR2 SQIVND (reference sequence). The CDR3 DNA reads TGTGCCAGTAGTATTACGGGGGGCAATCAGCCCCAGCATTTT. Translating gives CASSITGGNQPQHF.

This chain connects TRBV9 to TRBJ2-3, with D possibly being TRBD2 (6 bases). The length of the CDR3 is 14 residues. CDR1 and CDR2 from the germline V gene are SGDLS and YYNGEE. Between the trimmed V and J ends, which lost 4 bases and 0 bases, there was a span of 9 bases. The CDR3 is CASSLGTSTDTQYF. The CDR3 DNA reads TGTGCCAGCAGCCTCGGGACTAGCACAGATACGCAGTATTTT.

The CDR3 coding sequence is TGTGCCAGCAGCTCCCGGGCAGGACAGGTCATGTATTTT. It is translated as CASSSRAGQVMYF. The rearrangement uses TRBV7-9 and TRBJ2-3; 7 positions agree with TRBD1. V lost 4 bases to trimming and J lost 14 bases; unmatched junction nucleotides: 12. The germline V gene encodes CDR1 SEHNR and CDR2 FQNEAQ (reference sequence). This CDR3 has 13 amino acids.

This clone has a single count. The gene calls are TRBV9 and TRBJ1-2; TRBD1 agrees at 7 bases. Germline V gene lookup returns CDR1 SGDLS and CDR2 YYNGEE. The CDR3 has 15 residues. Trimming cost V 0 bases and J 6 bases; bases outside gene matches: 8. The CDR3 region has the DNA TGTGCCAGCAGCGTAGGTCAGGGGGAACTCCATGGCTACACCTTC. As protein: CASSVGQGELHGYTF.

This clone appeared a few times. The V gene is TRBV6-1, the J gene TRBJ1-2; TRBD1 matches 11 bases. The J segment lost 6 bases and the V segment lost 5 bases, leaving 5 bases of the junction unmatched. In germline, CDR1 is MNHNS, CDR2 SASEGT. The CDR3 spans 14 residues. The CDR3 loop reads CASSSGTGGDGYTF. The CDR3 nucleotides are TGTGCCAGCAGTTCCGGGACAGGGGGAGATGGCTACACCTTC.

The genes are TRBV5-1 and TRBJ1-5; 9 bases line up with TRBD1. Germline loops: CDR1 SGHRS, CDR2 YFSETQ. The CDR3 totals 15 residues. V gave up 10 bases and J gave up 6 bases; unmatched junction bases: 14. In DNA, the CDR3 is TGCGCCGCCCGTATCCGGGACAGGGTGTTTCAGCCCCAGCATTTT. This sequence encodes CAARIRDRVFQPQHF. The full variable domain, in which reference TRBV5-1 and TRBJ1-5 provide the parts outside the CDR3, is KAGVTQTPRYLIKTRGQQVTLSCSPISGHRSVSWYQQTPGQGLQFLFEYFSETQRNKGNFPGRFSGRQFSNSRSEMNVSTLELGDSALYLCAARIRDRVFQPQHFGDGTRLSIL.

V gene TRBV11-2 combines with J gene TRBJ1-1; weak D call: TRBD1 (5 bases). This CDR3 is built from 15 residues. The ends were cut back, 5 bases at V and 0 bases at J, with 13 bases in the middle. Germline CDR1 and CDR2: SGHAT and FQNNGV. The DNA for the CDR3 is TGTGCCAGCAGCGCACCCCAGGGCTTGAACACTGAAGCTTTCTTT. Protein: CASSAPQGLNTEAFF.

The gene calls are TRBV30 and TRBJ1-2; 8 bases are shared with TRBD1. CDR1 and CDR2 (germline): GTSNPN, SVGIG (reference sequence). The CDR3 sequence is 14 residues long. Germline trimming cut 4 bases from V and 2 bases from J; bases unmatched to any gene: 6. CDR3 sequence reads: CAWKAGGFNYGYTF. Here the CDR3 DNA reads TGTGCCTGGAAGGCAGGGGGCTTCAACTATGGCTACACCTTC.

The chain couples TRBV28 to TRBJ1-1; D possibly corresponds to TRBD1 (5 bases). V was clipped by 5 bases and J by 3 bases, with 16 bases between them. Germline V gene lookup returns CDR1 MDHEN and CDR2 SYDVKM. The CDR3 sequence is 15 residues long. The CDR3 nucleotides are TGTGCCAGCAGTCCGACTGGACCGGGGGACACTGAAGCTTTCTTT. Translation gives CASSPTGPGDTEAFF.

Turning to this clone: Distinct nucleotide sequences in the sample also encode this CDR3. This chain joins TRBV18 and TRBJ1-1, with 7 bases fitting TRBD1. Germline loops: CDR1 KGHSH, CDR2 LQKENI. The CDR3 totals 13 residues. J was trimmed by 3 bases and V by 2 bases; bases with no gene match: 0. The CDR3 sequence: CASSPTGDTEAFF. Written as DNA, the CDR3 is TGTGCCAGCTCACCAACAGGGGACACTGAAGCTTTCTTT.

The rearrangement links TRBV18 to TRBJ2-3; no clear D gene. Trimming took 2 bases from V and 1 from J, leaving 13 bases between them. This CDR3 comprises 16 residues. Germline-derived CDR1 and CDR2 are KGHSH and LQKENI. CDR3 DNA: TGTGCCAGCTCACCAACGAAGCTCAGCGGCACAGATACGCAGTATTTT. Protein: CASSPTKLSGTDTQYF.

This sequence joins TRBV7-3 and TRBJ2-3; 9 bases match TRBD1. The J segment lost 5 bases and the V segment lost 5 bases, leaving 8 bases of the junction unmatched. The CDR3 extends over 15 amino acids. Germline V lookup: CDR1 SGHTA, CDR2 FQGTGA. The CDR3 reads CASSPTGGLRDTQYF. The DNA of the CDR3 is TGTGCCAGCAGCCCGACAGGGGGTCTCAGAGATACGCAGTATTTT.

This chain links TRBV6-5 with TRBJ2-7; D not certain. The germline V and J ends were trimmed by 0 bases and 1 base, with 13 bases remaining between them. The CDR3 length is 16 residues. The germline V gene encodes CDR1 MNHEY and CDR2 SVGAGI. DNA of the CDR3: TGTGCCAGCAGTTACTCGATTTCTGGCAGTTCCTACGAGCAGTACTTC. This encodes CASSYSISGSSYEQYF.

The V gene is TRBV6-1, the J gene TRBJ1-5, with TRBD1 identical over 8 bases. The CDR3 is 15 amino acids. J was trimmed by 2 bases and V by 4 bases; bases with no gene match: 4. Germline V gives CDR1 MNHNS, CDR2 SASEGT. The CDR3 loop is CASSVTGVGNQPQHF. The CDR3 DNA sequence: TGTGCCAGCAGTGTGACAGGGGTTGGCAATCAGCCCCAGCATTTT.

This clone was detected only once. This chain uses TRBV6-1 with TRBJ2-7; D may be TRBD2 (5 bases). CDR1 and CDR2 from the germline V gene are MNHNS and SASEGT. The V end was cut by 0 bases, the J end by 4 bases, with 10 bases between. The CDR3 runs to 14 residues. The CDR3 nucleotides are TGTGCCAGCAGTGAAGCGGCCGACTATTACGAGCAGTACTTC. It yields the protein CASSEAADYYEQYF.

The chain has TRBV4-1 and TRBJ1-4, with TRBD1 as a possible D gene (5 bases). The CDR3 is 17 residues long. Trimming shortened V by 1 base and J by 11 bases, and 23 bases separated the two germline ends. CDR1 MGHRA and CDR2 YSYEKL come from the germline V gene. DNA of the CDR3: TGCGCCAGCAGCCAAGGCGGGGGAACGGAAAGTATCGGCAAACTGTTTTTT. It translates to CASSQGGGTESIGKLFF.

This CDR3 reads CASSDLGHGYTF. The CDR3 region has the DNA TGTGCCAGCAGTGATCTGGGACACGGCTACACCTTC. V usage is TRBV6-1 and J usage is TRBJ1-2; tentatively, D is TRBD1 (6 bases). The CDR3 is made up of 12 amino acids. V was pared by 3 bases and J by 8 bases, with 10 bases between. Germline values: CDR1 MNHNS, CDR2 SASEGT.

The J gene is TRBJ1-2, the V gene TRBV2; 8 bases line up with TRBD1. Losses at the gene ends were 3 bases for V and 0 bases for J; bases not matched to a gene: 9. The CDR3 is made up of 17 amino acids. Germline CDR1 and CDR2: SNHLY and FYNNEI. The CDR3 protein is CASSDPDRAGANYGYTF. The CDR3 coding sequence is TGTGCCAGCAGTGACCCGGACAGGGCCGGAGCTAACTATGGCTACACCTTC.

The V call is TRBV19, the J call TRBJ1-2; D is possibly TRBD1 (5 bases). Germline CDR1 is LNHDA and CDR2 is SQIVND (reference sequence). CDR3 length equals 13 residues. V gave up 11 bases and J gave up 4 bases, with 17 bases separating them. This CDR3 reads CAAGPGGLYGYTF. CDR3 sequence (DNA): TGTGCCGCTGGTCCCGGGGGACTCTATGGCTACACCTTC.